These 27 T cell receptor beta chains were sequenced from one sample in a study of long-term antiretroviral therapy in people with HIV. Investigators performed immunoSEQ version v3.0 at survey level. Produced via immunoSEQ multiplex PCR; TCRdb's table is partial and in-frame only. This sample has tens of thousands of clones, with roughly four fifths found just once. The sequencing here drew on unsorted PBMCs, taken 0.3 years after starting antiretroviral therapy. These receptors all stem from a man between 18 and 29 years old with HIV.

This chain uses TRBV7-2 with TRBJ1-1; TRBD1 matches 7 bases. With V trimmed by 3 bases and J by 4 bases, 14 bases remained unmatched. Germline V CDR1 and CDR2: SGHTA, FQGNSA. The CDR3 has 17 residues. The CDR3 protein is CASSFRPSRQGLTEAFF. The DNA of the CDR3 is TGTGCCAGCAGCTTTAGGCCTTCTCGACAGGGCCTCACTGAAGCTTTCTTT.

The V call is TRBV11-2, the J call TRBJ1-1; D is possibly TRBD1 (5 bases). The length of the CDR3 is 13 residues. The germline gives CDR1 SGHAT, CDR2 FQNNGV. V was cut by 1 base and J by 10 bases, with 13 bases left in between. The CDR3 is CASSLALGRGAFF. Written as DNA, the CDR3 is TGTGCCAGCAGCTTAGCCCTCGGTAGGGGAGCTTTCTTT.

This clone has a handful of counts. The chain combines TRBV7-3 with TRBJ1-1; D is uncertain. The length of the CDR3 is 14 residues. The germline CDR1 and CDR2 sequences are SGHTA and FQGTGA. V lost 0 bases and J 2 bases, leaving 7 bases between the germline ends. CDR3 nucleotide sequence: TGTGCCAGCAGCTTAACCGCAGCCAACACTGAAGCTTTCTTT. Protein product: CASSLTAANTEAFF.

The gene calls are TRBV5-1 and TRBJ2-7; 10 bases align to TRBD1. In germline, CDR1 is SGHRS, CDR2 YFSETQ. The junction had 5 bases not matched to a gene; V was cut back by 3 bases and J by 5 bases. CDR3 length: 14 amino acids. Here the CDR3 reads CASSSSDRGDEQYF. DNA of the CDR3: TGCGCCAGCAGCTCCTCGGACAGGGGGGACGAGCAGTACTTC.

The J gene is TRBJ2-1, the V gene TRBV10-3, with D unresolved. There are 12 residues in the CDR3. Between the trimmed V and J ends, which lost 0 bases and 3 bases, there was a span of 0 bases. Germline assignment: CDR1 ENHRY and CDR2 SYGVKD. The CDR3 loop reads CAISESYNEQFF. In DNA form, the CDR3 reads TGTGCCATCAGTGAGTCCTACAATGAGCAGTTCTTC.

J is TRBJ2-1 and V is TRBV6-5; D is unresolved. The germline V gene encodes CDR1 MNHEY and CDR2 SVGAGI. The V gene lost 6 bases and the J gene lost 0 bases, with 12 bases spanning the gap. CDR3 length: 15 amino acids. CDR3 bases: TGTGCCAGCAGCCGGCGGTTTAGCTCCTACAATGAGCAGTTCTTC. This translates into CASSRRFSSYNEQFF.

V is TRBV15 and J is TRBJ2-3, with 7 bases aligning to TRBD2. This CDR3 spans 15 amino acids. J lost 3 bases, V lost 1 base, and 4 bases had no gene match. From germline, CDR1 is LNHNV and CDR2 YYDKDF (reference sequence). In DNA form, the CDR3 reads TGTGCCACCAGCAGAGGGGGGGGATGGACAGATACGCAGTATTTT. Its protein is CATSRGGGWTDTQYF.

V usage is TRBV13 and J usage is TRBJ1-1; D uncertain. Trimming took 3 bases from V and 6 from J, leaving 8 bases between them. The CDR3 contains 12 residues. Germline CDR1 reads PRHDT; CDR2 reads FYEKMQ (reference sequence). The CDR3 region has the DNA TGTGCCAGCAGCTTTACAATCTCTGAAGCTTTCTTT. It yields the protein CASSFTISEAFF.

The V call is TRBV28, the J call TRBJ1-4; maybe TRBD1 (5 bases). The V gene lost 6 bases and the J gene lost 5 bases, with 10 bases spanning the gap. Looked up from germline, CDR1 is MDHEN and CDR2 is SYDVKM. The CDR3 consists of 13 residues. CDR3 bases: TGTGCCAGCAGCTCGGGGCCAAATGAAAAACTGTTTTTT. Its protein is CASSSGPNEKLFF.

The rearrangement links TRBV2 to TRBJ2-2; 9 bases are shared with TRBD2. After removal of 7 bases from V and 4 bases from J, the junction contained 4 bases not matched to a gene. The CDR3 loop spans 14 amino acids. Germline CDR1 reads SNHLY; CDR2 reads FYNNEI. In DNA, the CDR3 is TGTGCCAGCATTGCGGGAGGGGGCACCGGGGAGCTGTTTTTT. Its protein is CASIAGGGTGELFF. Combining the CDR3 with reference TRBV2 and TRBJ2-2 gives the whole variable domain EPEVTQTPSHQVTQMGQEVILRCVPISNHLYFYWYRQILGQKVEFLVSFYNNEISEKSEIFDDQFSVERPDGSNFTLKIRSTKLEDSAMYFCASIAGGGTGELFFGEGSRLTVL.

The chain joins TRBV7-2 to TRBJ2-5; D possibly matches TRBD1 or TRBD2 (5 bases each). The germline V gene encodes CDR1 SGHTA and CDR2 FQGNSA. This CDR3 comprises 14 residues. Trimming removed 5 bases at V and 1 base at J, with 11 bases between. The CDR3 sequence is CASSRYGAQETQYF. In DNA, the CDR3 is TGTGCCAGCAGCCGTTACGGGGCCCAAGAGACCCAGTACTTC.

The chain uses TRBV11-2 and TRBJ2-7, with 8 nucleotides matching TRBD1. Germline loops: CDR1 SGHAT, CDR2 FQNNGV. This CDR3 is 14 amino acids long. Trimming cost V 5 bases and J 4 bases; bases outside gene matches: 7. In DNA, the CDR3 is TGTGCCAGCAGCACCCTGACAGGGGAATACGAGCAGTACTTC. This encodes CASSTLTGEYEQYF.

The chain employs TRBV18 and TRBJ1-2; a possible D gene is TRBD1 (6 bases). There are 18 residues in the CDR3. Looked up from germline, CDR1 is KGHSH and CDR2 is LQKENI. Trimming stripped 3 bases from V and 3 bases from J, with 23 bases between. The CDR3 region is CASSPPPGRGAIDYGYTF. The DNA for the CDR3 is TGTGCCAGCTCACCCCCTCCGGGTAGGGGGGCTATCGACTATGGCTACACCTTC.

Only one count was recorded for this clone. The chain employs TRBV18 and TRBJ1-5; the D gene is possibly TRBD1 (5 bases). The CDR3 loop spans 16 amino acids. V gave up 2 bases and J gave up 2 bases, with 13 bases separating them. Germline CDR1 is KGHSH and CDR2 is LQKENI. Written as DNA, the CDR3 is TGTGCCAGCTCACCATCAGGGTCCGGGGGCAATCAGCCCCAGCATTTT. This sequence encodes CASSPSGSGGNQPQHF.

This sequence joins TRBV7-2 and TRBJ2-3, with 7 bases fitting TRBD2. CDR3 length equals 19 residues. V shed 5 bases, J shed 0 bases, and the junction held 17 bases outside the gene matches. Germline values: CDR1 SGHTA, CDR2 FQGNSA. The DNA of the CDR3 is TGTGCCAGCAGCCATACTAGAGCGGGGCCCCGCCAAAGCACAGATACGCAGTATTTT. The encoded protein is CASSHTRAGPRQSTDTQYF.

V and J are TRBV10-3 and TRBJ2-7, with 10 bases aligning to TRBD2. This CDR3 is built from 14 residues. CDR1 is ENHRY and CDR2 is SYGVKD in the germline V gene. The J segment lost 2 bases and the V segment lost 4 bases, leaving 2 bases of the junction unmatched. The chain's CDR3 is CAISATSGTYEQYF. Written as DNA, the CDR3 is TGTGCCATCAGTGCCACTAGCGGGACCTACGAGCAGTACTTC.

V and J are TRBV27 and TRBJ2-5; 9 bases are a match to TRBD1. V shed 7 bases, J shed 2 bases, and the junction held 8 bases outside the gene matches. The germline V gene encodes CDR1 MNHEY and CDR2 SMNVEV (reference sequence). This CDR3 is 15 amino acids long. The CDR3 spells CASTPGQGWQETQYF. As DNA, the CDR3 is TGTGCCAGCACCCCGGGACAGGGTTGGCAAGAGACCCAGTACTTC.

The chain carries TRBV2 and TRBJ2-6, with a tentative D call TRBD1 (7 bases). Trimming left V 3 bases short and J 0 bases short, with 9 bases between. Germline CDR1 SNHLY, CDR2 FYNNEI. The CDR3 covers 16 residues. Here the CDR3 DNA reads TGTGCCAGCAGTGACCAGGGGGGCTCTGGGGCCAACGTCCTGACTTTC. Translated, it gives CASSDQGGSGANVLTF. Together with reference TRBV2 and TRBJ2-6, the CDR3 gives the full variable domain: EPEVTQTPSHQVTQMGQEVILRCVPISNHLYFYWYRQILGQKVEFLVSFYNNEISEKSEIFDDQFSVERPDGSNFTLKIRSTKLEDSAMYFCASSDQGGSGANVLTFGAGSRLTVL.

This clone was picked up one time. The chain combines TRBV5-1 with TRBJ1-2; 9 nucleotides align to TRBD1. The germline V gene has CDR1 SGHRS and CDR2 YFSETQ. The V gene end was trimmed by 0 bases and the J gene end by 4 bases; junction bases not matched to a gene: 10. The CDR3 is 17 amino acids. This CDR3 reads CASSLDRGRLRSYGYTF. DNA for the CDR3: TGCGCCAGCAGCTTGGACAGGGGGCGCCTTCGGTCCTATGGCTACACCTTC.

The rearrangement joins TRBV19 to TRBJ2-3; 8 bases align to TRBD2. The CDR3 is made up of 13 amino acids. V lost 5 bases to trimming and J lost 4 bases; unmatched junction nucleotides: 2. Germline CDR1 reads LNHDA; CDR2 reads SQIVND (reference sequence). The CDR3 region has the DNA TGTGCCAGTAGTGGGGGACTAGCAGATACGCAGTATTTT. This sequence encodes CASSGGLADTQYF.

This sequence joins TRBV11-2 and TRBJ2-4; the match to TRBD1 covers 9 bases. This CDR3 spans 14 amino acids. Germline trimming cut 5 bases from V and 6 bases from J; bases unmatched to any gene: 5. Germline CDR1 is SGHAT and CDR2 is FQNNGV. CDR3: CASSKGQGGNIQYF. CDR3 coding DNA: TGTGCCAGCAGCAAGGGACAGGGAGGAAACATTCAGTACTTC.

The chain combines TRBV7-8 with TRBJ1-4; no reliable D call. The CDR3 runs to 15 residues. Germline loops: CDR1 SGHVS, CDR2 FQNEAQ. Trimming pared 1 base from V and 3 bases from J, leaving 9 bases between. The CDR3 coding sequence is TGTGCCAGCAGCTTAGTAGGCGGGGCTAATGAAAAACTGTTTTTT. Translating it yields CASSLVGGANEKLFF.

The J gene is TRBJ1-2, the V gene TRBV27, with 9 bases aligning to TRBD1. V shed 4 bases and J 7 bases; nucleotides not matched to a gene: 13. CDR3 length: 16 residues. CDR1 and CDR2 (germline): MNHEY, SMNVEV (reference sequence). The CDR3 bases are TGTGCCAGCAGTTCTTCTCCGGGACAGGGTAGGGGTGGCTACACCTTC. This codes for CASSSSPGQGRGGYTF.

V is TRBV2 and J is TRBJ2-7, with 12 bases aligning to TRBD2. Germline CDR1 and CDR2: SNHLY and FYNNEI. The CDR3 has 14 amino acids. Trimming at V came to 7 bases and at J to 0 bases, leaving 1 base not matched to a gene. The CDR3 is CASTTSGGSYEQYF. CDR3 DNA: TGTGCCAGCACGACTAGCGGGGGCTCCTACGAGCAGTACTTC.

The gene calls are TRBV27 and TRBJ2-7; maybe TRBD2 (6 bases). The CDR3 spans 16 residues. Trimming removed 5 bases at V and 2 bases at J, with 19 bases between. CDR1 and CDR2 (germline): MNHEY, SMNVEV (reference sequence). As DNA, the CDR3 is TGTGCCAGCAGTCTGGTGGGGCCTAGCGTTCCCTACGAGCAGTACTTC. It translates to CASSLVGPSVPYEQYF.

This sequence joins TRBV12-5 and TRBJ1-2; 9 nucleotides align to TRBD1. With 5 bases clipped from V and 4 bases from J, the junction kept 8 bases outside the gene matches. This CDR3 is built from 15 residues. The germline CDR1 and CDR2 sequences are LGHNT and FRNRAP. The CDR3 DNA is TGTGCTAGTGGTCCTCCCCCGACAGGGGGCTATGGCTACACCTTC. This encodes CASGPPPTGGYGYTF.

V and J are TRBV5-1 and TRBJ2-5, with D perhaps matching TRBD1 (6 bases). In germline, CDR1 is SGHRS, CDR2 YFSETQ. V was cut by 5 bases and J by 1 base, with 12 bases left in between. There are 14 residues in the CDR3. DNA of the CDR3: TGCGCCAGCAGGGTAGAAGGGGGCCAAGAGACCCAGTACTTC. As protein: CASRVEGGQETQYF.